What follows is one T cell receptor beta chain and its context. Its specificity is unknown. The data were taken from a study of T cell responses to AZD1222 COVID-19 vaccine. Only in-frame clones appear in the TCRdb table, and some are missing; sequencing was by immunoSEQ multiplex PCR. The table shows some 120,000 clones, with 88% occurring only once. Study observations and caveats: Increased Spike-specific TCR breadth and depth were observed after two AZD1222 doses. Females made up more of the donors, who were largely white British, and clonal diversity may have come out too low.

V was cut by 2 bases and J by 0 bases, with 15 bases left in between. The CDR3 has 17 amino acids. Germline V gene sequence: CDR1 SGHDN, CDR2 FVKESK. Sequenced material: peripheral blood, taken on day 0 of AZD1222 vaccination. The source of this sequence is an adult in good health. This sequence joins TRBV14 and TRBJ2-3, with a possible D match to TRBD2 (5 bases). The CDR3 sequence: CASSQRPGRGSTDTQYF. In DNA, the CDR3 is TGTGCCAGCAGCCAAAGGCCGGGCCGCGGGAGCACAGATACGCAGTATTTT.